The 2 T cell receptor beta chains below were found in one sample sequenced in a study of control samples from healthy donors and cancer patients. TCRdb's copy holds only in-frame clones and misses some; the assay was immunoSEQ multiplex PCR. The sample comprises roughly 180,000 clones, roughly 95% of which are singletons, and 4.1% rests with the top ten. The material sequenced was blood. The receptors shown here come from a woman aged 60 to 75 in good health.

CDR3 coding DNA: TGTGCCAGCGACTTGGGCGGCAATCAGCCCCAGCATTTT. Protein: CASDLGGNQPQHF. The J gene is TRBJ1-5, the V gene TRBV6-6; D is ambiguous. Germline V CDR1 and CDR2: MNHNY, SVGAGI (reference sequence). The CDR3 spans 13 residues. V shed 8 bases and J shed 2 bases, with 10 bases lying between them.

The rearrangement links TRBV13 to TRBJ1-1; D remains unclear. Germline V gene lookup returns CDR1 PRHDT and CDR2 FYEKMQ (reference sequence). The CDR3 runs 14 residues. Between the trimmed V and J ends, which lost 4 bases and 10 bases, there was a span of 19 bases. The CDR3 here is CASSSDRSRSGAFF. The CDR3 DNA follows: TGTGCCAGCAGCTCGGACCGGTCCAGATCGGGAGCTTTCTTT.